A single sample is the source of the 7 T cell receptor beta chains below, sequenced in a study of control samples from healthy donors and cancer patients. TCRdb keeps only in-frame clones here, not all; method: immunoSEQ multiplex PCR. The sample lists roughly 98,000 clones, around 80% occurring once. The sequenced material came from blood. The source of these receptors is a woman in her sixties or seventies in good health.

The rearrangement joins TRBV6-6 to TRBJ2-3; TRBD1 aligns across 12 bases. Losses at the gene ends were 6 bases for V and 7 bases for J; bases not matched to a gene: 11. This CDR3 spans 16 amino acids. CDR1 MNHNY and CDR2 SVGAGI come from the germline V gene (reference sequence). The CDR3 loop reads CASSPSPGQGAYTQYF. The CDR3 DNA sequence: TGTGCCAGCAGCCCCTCGCCGGGACAGGGGGCTTATACGCAGTATTTT.

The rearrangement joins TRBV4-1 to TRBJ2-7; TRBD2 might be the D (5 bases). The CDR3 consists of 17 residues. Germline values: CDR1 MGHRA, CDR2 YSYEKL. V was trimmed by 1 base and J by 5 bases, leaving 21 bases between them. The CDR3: CASSQGRAGIKGHEQYF. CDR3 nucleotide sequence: TGCGCCAGCAGCCAAGGTCGGGCCGGGATAAAGGGCCACGAGCAGTACTTC.

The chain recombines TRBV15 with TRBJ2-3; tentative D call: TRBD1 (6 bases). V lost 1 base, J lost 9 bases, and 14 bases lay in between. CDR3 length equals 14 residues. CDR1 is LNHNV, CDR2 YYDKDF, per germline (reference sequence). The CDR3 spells CATSRASSGTTQYF. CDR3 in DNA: TGTGCCACCAGCAGAGCGTCATCCGGGACAACGCAGTATTTT.

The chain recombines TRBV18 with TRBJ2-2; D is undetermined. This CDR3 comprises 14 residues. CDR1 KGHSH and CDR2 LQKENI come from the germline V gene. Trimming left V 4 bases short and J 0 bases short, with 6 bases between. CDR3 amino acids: CASSRGSNTGELFF. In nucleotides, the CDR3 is TGTGCCAGCTCACGGGGTTCGAACACCGGGGAGCTGTTTTTT. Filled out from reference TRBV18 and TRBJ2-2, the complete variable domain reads NAGVMQNPRHLVRRRGQEARLRCSPMKGHSHVYWYRQLPEEGLKFMVYLQKENIIDESGMPKERFSAEFPKEGPSILRIQQVVRGDSAAYFCASSRGSNTGELFFGEGSRLTVL.

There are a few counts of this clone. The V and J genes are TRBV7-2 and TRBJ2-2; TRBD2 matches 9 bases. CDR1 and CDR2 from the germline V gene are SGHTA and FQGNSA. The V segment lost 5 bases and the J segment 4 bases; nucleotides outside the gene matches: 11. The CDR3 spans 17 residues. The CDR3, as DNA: TGTGCCAGCAGCCCACCCCAACTAGCGGGTACCACCGGGGAGCTGTTTTTT. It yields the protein CASSPPQLAGTTGELFF.

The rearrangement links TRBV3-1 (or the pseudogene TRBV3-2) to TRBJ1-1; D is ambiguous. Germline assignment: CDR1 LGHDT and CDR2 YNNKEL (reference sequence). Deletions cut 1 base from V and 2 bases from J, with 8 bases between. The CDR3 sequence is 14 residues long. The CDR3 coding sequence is TGTGCCAGCAGCCAAGCCGGCGGTAACACTGAAGCTTTCTTT. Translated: CASSQAGGNTEAFF.

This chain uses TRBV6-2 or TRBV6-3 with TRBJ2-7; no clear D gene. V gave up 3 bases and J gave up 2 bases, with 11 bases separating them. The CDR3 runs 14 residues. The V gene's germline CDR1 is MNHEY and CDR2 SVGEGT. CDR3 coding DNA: TGTGCCAGCAGTTATGCCGGATCGCCCTACGAGCAGTACTTC. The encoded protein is CASSYAGSPYEQYF.